This T cell receptor (beta chain) was retrieved from a study of blood T cell repertoires in COVID-19. Data came from immunoSEQ multiplex PCR; TCRdb stores just in-frame clones and leaves some out. The sample records 91,000 or so clones, approximately 86% being singletons. Trimming shortened V by 0 bases and J by 1 base, and 4 bases separated the two germline ends. Looked up from germline, CDR1 is MNHEY and CDR2 is SVGAGI. This CDR3 is 14 amino acids long. This clone occurred once. This sequence joins TRBV6-5 and TRBJ1-3; D is ambiguous. The sample taken for sequencing was peripheral blood. The TCR was taken from a woman aged 55 to 70 in a cohort sampled during active or convalescent COVID-19. CDR3 DNA: TGTGCCAGCAGTTACTCCGGGTCTGGAAACACCATATATTTT. Translated: CASSYSGSGNTIYF.